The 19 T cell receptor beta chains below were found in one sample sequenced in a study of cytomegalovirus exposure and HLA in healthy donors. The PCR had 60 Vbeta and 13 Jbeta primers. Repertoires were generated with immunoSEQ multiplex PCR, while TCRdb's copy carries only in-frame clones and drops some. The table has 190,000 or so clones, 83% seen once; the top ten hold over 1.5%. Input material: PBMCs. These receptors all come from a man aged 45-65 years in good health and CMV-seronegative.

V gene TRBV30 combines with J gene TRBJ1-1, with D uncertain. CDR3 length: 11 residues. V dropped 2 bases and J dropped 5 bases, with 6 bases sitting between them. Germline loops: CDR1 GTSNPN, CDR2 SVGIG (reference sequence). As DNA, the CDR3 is TGTGCCTGGAGTTTAGTGACTGAAGCTTTCTTT. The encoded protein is CAWSLVTEAFF.

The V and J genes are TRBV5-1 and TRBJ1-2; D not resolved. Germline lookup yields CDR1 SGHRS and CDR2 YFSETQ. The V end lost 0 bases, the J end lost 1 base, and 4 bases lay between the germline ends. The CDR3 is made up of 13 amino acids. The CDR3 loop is CASSLGSNYGYTF. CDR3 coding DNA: TGCGCCAGCAGCTTGGGCAGTAACTATGGCTACACCTTC.

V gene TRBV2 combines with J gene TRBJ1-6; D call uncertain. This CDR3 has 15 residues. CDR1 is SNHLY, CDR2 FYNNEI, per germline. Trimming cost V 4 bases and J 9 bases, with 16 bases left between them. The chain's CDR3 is CASSAEGRVSSPLHF. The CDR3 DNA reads TGTGCCAGCAGTGCCGAGGGTAGGGTATCTTCACCCCTCCACTTT.

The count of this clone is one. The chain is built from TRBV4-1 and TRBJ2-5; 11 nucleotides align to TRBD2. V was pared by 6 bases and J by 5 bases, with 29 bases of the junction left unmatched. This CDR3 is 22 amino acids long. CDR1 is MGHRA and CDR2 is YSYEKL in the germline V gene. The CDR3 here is CASRQGLAGGPDPRNSMETQYF. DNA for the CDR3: TGCGCCAGCAGACAGGGGCTAGCGGGAGGACCCGACCCCCGGAACAGTATGGAGACCCAGTACTTC.

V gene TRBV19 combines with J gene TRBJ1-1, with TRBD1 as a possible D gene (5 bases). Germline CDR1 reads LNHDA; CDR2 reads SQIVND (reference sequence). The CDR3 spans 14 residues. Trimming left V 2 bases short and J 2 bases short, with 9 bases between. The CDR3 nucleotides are TGTGCCAGTAGTATAAGTAGGACAAACACTGAAGCTTTCTTT. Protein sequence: CASSISRTNTEAFF.

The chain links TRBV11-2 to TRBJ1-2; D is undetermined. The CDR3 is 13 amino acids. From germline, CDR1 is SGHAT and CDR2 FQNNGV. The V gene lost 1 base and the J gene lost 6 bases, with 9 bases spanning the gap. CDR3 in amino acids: CASSLVEGDGYTF. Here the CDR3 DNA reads TGTGCCAGCAGCTTAGTCGAGGGCGATGGCTACACCTTC.

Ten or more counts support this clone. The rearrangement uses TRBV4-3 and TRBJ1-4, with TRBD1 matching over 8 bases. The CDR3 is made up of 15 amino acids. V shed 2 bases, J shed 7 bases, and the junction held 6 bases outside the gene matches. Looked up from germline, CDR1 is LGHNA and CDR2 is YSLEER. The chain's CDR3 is CASSQPGQGTEKLFF. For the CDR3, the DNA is TGCGCCAGCAGCCAACCTGGACAGGGCACTGAAAAACTGTTTTTT.

The CDR3 loop is CACLTGDSPLHF. Here the CDR3 DNA reads TGTGCCTGCCTGACAGGAGATTCACCCCTCCACTTT. The rearrangement uses TRBV30 and TRBJ1-6; D perhaps matches TRBD1 (6 bases). The germline gives CDR1 GTSNPN, CDR2 SVGIG (reference sequence). The CDR3 covers 12 residues. The germline V and J ends were trimmed by 6 bases and 8 bases, with 11 bases remaining between them.

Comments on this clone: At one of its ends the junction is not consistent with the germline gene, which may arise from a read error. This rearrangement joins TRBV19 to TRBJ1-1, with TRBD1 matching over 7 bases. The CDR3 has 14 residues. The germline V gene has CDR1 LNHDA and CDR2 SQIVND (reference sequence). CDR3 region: CASRMMTGNAEAFF. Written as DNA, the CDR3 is TGTGCCAGTAGAATGATGACAGGGAACGCTGAAGCTTTCTTT.

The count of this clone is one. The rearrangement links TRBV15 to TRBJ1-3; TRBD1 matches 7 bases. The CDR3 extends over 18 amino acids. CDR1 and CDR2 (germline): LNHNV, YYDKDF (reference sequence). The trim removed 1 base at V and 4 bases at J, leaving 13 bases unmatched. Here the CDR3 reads CATSRGIGAGGSGNTIYF. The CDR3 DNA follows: TGTGCCACCAGCAGAGGAATAGGCGCAGGGGGATCAGGAAACACCATATATTTT.

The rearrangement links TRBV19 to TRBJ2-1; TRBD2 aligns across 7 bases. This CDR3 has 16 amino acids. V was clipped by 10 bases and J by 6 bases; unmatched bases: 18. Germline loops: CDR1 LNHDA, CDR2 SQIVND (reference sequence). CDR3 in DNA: TGTGCCACCCAGATGAATGAACTAGCGAGAACCAATGAGCAGTTCTTC. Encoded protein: CATQMNELARTNEQFF.

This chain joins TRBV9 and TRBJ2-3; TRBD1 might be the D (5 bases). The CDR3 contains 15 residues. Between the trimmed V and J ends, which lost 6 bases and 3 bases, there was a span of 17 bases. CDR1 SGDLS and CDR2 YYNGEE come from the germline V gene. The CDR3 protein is CASTPTDAVTDTQYF. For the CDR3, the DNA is TGTGCCAGCACCCCGACAGACGCCGTGACAGATACGCAGTATTTT.

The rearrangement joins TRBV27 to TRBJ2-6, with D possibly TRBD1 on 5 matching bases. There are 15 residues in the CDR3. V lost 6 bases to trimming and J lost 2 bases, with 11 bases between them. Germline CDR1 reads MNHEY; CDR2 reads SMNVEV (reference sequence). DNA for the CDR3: TGTGCCAGCAGCCGGACAAGAGCTGGGGCCAACGTCCTGACTTTC. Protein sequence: CASSRTRAGANVLTF.

CDR3: CASSLLLAGSTEQFF. Here the CDR3 DNA reads TGTGCCAGCAGCTTATTACTAGCGGGAAGCACTGAGCAGTTCTTC. The rearrangement links TRBV5-4 to TRBJ2-1, with 10 bases identical to TRBD2. Germline assignment: CDR1 SGHNT and CDR2 YYREEE (reference sequence). The V segment lost 2 bases and the J segment 9 bases; nucleotides outside the gene matches: 8. CDR3 size: 15 residues.

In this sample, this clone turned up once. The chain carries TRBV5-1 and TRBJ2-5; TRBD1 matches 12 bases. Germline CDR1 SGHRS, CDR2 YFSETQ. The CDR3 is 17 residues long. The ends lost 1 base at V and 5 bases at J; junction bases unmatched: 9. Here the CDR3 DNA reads TGCGCCAGCAGCTTGATCGGGACAGGGGGCGCAGGGGAGACCCAGTACTTC. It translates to CASSLIGTGGAGETQYF.

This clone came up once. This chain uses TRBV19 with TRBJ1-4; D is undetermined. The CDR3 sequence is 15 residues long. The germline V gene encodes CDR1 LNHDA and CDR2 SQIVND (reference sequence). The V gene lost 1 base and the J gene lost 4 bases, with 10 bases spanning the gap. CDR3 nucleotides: TGTGCCAGTAGTATAGGCAAGCGGGTTAATGAAAAACTGTTTTTT. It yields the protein CASSIGKRVNEKLFF.

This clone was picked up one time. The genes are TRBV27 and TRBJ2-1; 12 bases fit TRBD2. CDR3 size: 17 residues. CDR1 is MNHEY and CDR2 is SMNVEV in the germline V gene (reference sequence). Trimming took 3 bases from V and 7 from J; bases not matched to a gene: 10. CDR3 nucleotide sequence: TGTGCCAGCAGTTTGATGCTAGCGGGAGGGGTGAAGAATGAGCAGTTCTTC. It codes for CASSLMLAGGVKNEQFF.

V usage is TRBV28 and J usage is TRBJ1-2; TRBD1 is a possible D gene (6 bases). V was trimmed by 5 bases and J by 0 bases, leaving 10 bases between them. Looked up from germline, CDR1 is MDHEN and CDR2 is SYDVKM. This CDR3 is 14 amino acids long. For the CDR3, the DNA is TGTGCCAGCAGTAAGACAGGACCTAACTATGGCTACACCTTC. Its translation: CASSKTGPNYGYTF.

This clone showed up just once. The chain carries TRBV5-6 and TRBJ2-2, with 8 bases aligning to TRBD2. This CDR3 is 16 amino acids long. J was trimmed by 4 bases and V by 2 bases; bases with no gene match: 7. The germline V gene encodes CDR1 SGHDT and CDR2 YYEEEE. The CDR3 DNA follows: TGTGCCAGCAGCTTACTTAGCGGGATGTTCACCGGGGAGCTGTTTTTT. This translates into CASSLLSGMFTGELFF.